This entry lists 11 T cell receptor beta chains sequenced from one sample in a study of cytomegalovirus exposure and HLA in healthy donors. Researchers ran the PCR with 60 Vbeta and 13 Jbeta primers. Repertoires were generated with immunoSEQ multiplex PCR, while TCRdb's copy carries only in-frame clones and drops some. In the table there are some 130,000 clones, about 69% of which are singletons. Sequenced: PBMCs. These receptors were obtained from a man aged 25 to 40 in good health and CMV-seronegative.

CDR3 DNA: TGCGCCAGCAGCCCTAGCGGGGTCCAAGAGACCCAGTACTTC. The encoded protein is CASSPSGVQETQYF. J is TRBJ2-5 and V is TRBV5-1; 9 bases match TRBD2. Germline CDR1 reads SGHRS; CDR2 reads YFSETQ. The CDR3 consists of 14 residues. J gave up 1 base and V 4 bases, and 2 bases lay outside the gene matches.

The CDR3 region is CASSQERTFF. The CDR3 DNA reads as TGCGCCAGCAGCCAAGAGAGAACTTTCTTT. The chain has TRBV4-3 and TRBJ1-1; D gene unclear. CDR3 size: 10 residues. Germline V CDR1 and CDR2: LGHNA, YSLEER. The V end lost 0 bases, the J end lost 12 bases, and 5 bases lay between the germline ends.

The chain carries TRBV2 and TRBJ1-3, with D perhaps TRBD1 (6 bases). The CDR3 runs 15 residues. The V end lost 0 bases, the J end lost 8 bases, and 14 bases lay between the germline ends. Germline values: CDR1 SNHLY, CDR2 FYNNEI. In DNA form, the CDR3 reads TGTGCCAGCAGTGAAGCGGTGGAACAGGGTTACACCATATATTTT. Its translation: CASSEAVEQGYTIYF. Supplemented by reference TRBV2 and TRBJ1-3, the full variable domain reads EPEVTQTPSHQVTQMGQEVILRCVPISNHLYFYWYRQILGQKVEFLVSFYNNEISEKSEIFDDQFSVERPDGSNFTLKIRSTKLEDSAMYFCASSEAVEQGYTIYFGEGSWLTVV.

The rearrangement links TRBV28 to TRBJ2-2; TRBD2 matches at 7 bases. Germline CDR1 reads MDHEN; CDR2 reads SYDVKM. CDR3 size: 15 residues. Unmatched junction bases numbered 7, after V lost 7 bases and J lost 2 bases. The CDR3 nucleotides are TGTGCCAGCAATGGGAGGGCGACAAACACCGGGGAGCTGTTTTTT. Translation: CASNGRATNTGELFF.

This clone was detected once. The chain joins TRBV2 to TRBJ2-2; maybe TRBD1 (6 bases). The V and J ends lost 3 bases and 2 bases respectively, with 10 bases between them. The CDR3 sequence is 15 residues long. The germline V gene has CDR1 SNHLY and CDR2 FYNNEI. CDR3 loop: CASSETGLNTGELFF. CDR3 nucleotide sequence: TGTGCCAGCAGTGAGACAGGCTTAAACACCGGGGAGCTGTTTTTT.

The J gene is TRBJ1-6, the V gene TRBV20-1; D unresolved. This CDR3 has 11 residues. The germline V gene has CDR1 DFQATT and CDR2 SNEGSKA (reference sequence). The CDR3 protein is CRSSYNSPLHF. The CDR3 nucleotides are TGCAGGAGCTCCTATAATTCACCCCTCCACTTT.

This chain's CDR3 is CASSLDRGRFSETQYF. The CDR3 DNA reads as TGTGCCAGCAGCTTGGACAGGGGGCGATTTTCGGAGACCCAGTACTTC. The chain couples TRBV5-4 to TRBJ2-5; 9 nucleotides align to TRBD1. The CDR3 consists of 16 residues. The ends lost 0 bases at V and 5 bases at J; junction bases unmatched: 8. Germline CDR1 and CDR2: SGHNT and YYREEE (reference sequence). Variable domain in full (rest from reference TRBV5-4 and TRBJ2-5): ETGVTQSPTHLIKTRGQQVTLRCSSQSGHNTVSWYQQALGQGPQFIFQYYREEENGRGNFPPRFSGLQFPNYSSELNVNALELDDSALYLCASSLDRGRFSETQYFGPGTRLLVL.

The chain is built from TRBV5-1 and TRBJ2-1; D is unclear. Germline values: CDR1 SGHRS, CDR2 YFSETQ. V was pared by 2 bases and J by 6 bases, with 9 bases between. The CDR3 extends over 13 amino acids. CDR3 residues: CASSFEPSNEQFF. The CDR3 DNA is TGCGCCAGCAGCTTCGAACCTAGCAATGAGCAGTTCTTC.

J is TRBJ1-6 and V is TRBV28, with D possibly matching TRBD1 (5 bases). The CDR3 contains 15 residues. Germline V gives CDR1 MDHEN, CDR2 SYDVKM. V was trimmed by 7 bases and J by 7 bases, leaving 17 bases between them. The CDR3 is CASIQPGQGNSPLHF. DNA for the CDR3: TGTGCCAGCATCCAGCCAGGGCAAGGCAATTCACCCCTCCACTTT.

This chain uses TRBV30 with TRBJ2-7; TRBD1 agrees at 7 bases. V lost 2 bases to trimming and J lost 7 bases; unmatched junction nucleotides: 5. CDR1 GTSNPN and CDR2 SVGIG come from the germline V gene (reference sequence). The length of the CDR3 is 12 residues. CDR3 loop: CAWSLTGVEQYF. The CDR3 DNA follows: TGTGCCTGGAGTCTTACAGGGGTTGAGCAGTACTTC.

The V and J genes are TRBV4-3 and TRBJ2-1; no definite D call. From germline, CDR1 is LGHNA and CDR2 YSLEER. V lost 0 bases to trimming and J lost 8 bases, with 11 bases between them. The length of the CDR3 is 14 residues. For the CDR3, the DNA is TGCGCCAGCAGCCAAGATCTCGAGGCATATGAGCAGTTCTTC. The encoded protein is CASSQDLEAYEQFF.